The 22 T cell receptor beta chains given below trace back to one sample, sequenced in a study of T cells in Graves' hyperthyroidism and ophthalmopathy. Researchers took RNA transcripts and amplified the TCR beta CDR3 regions from them. TCR CDR3 underwent first-round RT-PCR with the HTBI primer set. TCRdb reprocessed the multiplex PCR reads via MiXCR and lists one record per CDR3 protein. The table lists 600,000 to 800,000 distinct CDR3 sequences, 30% to 40% of them singletons, with roughly 31% in the top ten. The specimen sequenced was blood. These receptors originate from a woman aged 40 to 49 with Graves' hyperthyroidism.

As regards this clonotype: This sequence may be a read error, since a much larger clone differs from it by one base. The CDR3 reads CASSSHKNTEVFF. CDR3 bases: TGTGCCAGTAGTTCGCACAAGAACACTGAAGTTTTCTTT. The V call is TRBV19, the J call TRBJ1-1, with unresolved D. CDR3 size: 13 residues. The germline gives CDR1 LNHDA, CDR2 SQIVND (reference sequence). The full variable domain, rest sourced from reference TRBV19 and TRBJ1-1, is DGGITQSPKYLFRKEGQNVTLSCEQNLNHDAMYWYRQDPGQGLRLIYYSQIVNDFQKGDIAEGYSVSREKKESFPLTVTSAQKNPTAFYLCASSSHKNTEVFFGQGTRLTVV.

This clonotype was observed many times. The chain carries TRBV20-1 and TRBJ2-6; 8 positions agree with TRBD1. CDR3 length: 16 amino acids. With 8 bases clipped from V and 2 bases from J, the junction kept 11 bases outside the gene matches. CDR1 and CDR2 (germline): DFQATT, SNEGSKA (reference sequence). The CDR3 DNA follows: TGCAGTCCCTCTGGGACAGGCTCTACTGGGGCCAACGTCCTGACTTTC. This encodes CSPSGTGSTGANVLTF.

This clonotype was detected many times. This chain connects TRBV2 to TRBJ1-1; 7 nucleotides line up with TRBD1. V shed 10 bases and J 5 bases; nucleotides not matched to a gene: 13. This CDR3 has 14 residues. Germline V gene data show CDR1 as SNHLY and CDR2 as FYNNEI. In DNA, the CDR3 is TGTGCCACCATTCAACAGGGGCTAGAGACTGAAGCTTTCTTT. It specifies CATIQQGLETEAFF.

The chain uses TRBV5-1 and TRBJ2-7, with D uncertain. The CDR3 contains 13 residues. Between the trimmed V and J ends, which lost 5 bases and 3 bases, there was a span of 12 bases. In germline, CDR1 is SGHRS, CDR2 YFSETQ. CDR3 DNA: TGCGCCAGCAGGCCCCCAGCAGGCTACGAGCAGTACTTC. Encoded protein: CASRPPAGYEQYF.

This chain links TRBV7-2 with TRBJ1-2, with 9 bases fitting TRBD1. The V gene end was trimmed by 2 bases and the J gene end by 3 bases; junction bases not matched to a gene: 10. CDR3 length: 17 amino acids. Germline-derived CDR1 and CDR2 are SGHTA and FQGNSA. CDR3: CASSLKPMGTGYYGYTF. The CDR3 nucleotides read TGTGCCAGCAGCTTAAAGCCTATGGGGACAGGGTACTATGGCTACACCTTC.

This clonotype occurred a few times. This chain connects TRBV11-2 to TRBJ2-7, with TRBD2 matching 14 bases. Germline lookup yields CDR1 SGHAT and CDR2 FQNNGV. The CDR3 length is 16 residues. V gave up 8 bases and J gave up 2 bases; unmatched junction bases: 8. The DNA of the CDR3 is TGTGCCAGCGACCCGGGACTAGCGGGGGCTCCCTACGAGCAGTACTTC. It is translated as CASDPGLAGAPYEQYF.

This clonotype has just a few counts. The chain links TRBV7-2 to TRBJ2-2; D uncertain. Deletions cut 5 bases from V and 5 bases from J, with 12 bases between. The CDR3 contains 14 residues. Per germline, CDR1 SGHTA and CDR2 FQGNSA. The CDR3, as DNA: TGTGCCAGCAGCCGGACCGGGCTGACCGGGGAGCTGTTTTTT. It yields the protein CASSRTGLTGELFF.

About this clonotype: The germline gene is not matched at one end of the junction; a read error may be the cause. The CDR3 here is CATGSRKGDGANVLTF. CDR3 coding DNA: TGTGCCACCGGCAGCCGCAAGGGTGACGGGGCCAACGTCCTGACTTTC. The chain carries TRBV15 and TRBJ2-6; D ambiguous. Germline V CDR1 and CDR2: LNHNV, YYDKDF (reference sequence). This CDR3 contains 16 residues.

CDR3 loop: CASRPRDGRETQYF. Written as DNA, the CDR3 is TGTGCCAGCAGGCCACGAGATGGCCGGGAGACCCAGTACTTC. V usage is TRBV7-8 and J usage is TRBJ2-5; D remains ambiguous. The CDR3 totals 14 residues. V was pared by 6 bases and J by 5 bases, with 16 bases between. From germline, CDR1 is SGHVS and CDR2 FQNEAQ.

The chain has TRBV11-1 and TRBJ2-3, with D possibly being TRBD1 (6 bases). The CDR3 runs to 16 residues. CDR1 is SGHAT and CDR2 is FQDESV in the germline V gene (reference sequence). Deletions cut 1 base from V and 2 bases from J, with 13 bases between. The DNA of the CDR3 is TGTGCCAGCAGCTTAGTTCTTACAGGGTCCACAGATACGCAGTATTTT. This encodes CASSLVLTGSTDTQYF. Full variable domain (remainder filled in from reference TRBV11-1 and TRBJ2-3): EAEVAQSPRYKITEKSQAVAFWCDPISGHATLYWYRQILGQGPELLVQFQDESVVDDSQLPKDRFSAERLKGVDSTLKIQPAELGDSAMYLCASSLVLTGSTDTQYFGPGTRLTVL.

This clonotype has a count of ten or more. The chain couples TRBV7-8 to TRBJ1-1; D uncertain. The CDR3 has 16 amino acids. V lost 1 base, J lost 6 bases, and 18 bases lay in between. CDR1 and CDR2 (germline): SGHVS, FQNEAQ. The CDR3 bases are TGTGCCAGCAGCTTAGTAGGCTCCGGAGGAAGAGCTGAAGCTTTCTTT. It specifies CASSLVGSGGRAEAFF.

The chain carries TRBV10-3 and TRBJ2-6; D not certain. Trimming took off 10 bases at V and 0 bases at J, with 19 bases between the two ends. The CDR3 consists of 17 residues. CDR1 and CDR2 (germline): ENHRY, SYGVKD. The chain's CDR3 is CASSYQRLSSGANVLTF. The CDR3 DNA reads as TGTGCCAGCAGCTACCAACGCTTAAGCTCTGGGGCCAACGTCCTGACTTTC.

The genes are TRBV20-1 and TRBJ2-7; 10 bases are shared with TRBD2. From germline, CDR1 is DFQATT and CDR2 SNEGSKA (reference sequence). The CDR3 runs to 16 residues. After removal of 0 bases from V and 2 bases from J, the junction contained 7 bases not matched to a gene. The CDR3 DNA follows: TGCAGTGCTAGAGATCTGAGACTAGCGGGCGCCTACGAGCAGTACTTC. It translates to CSARDLRLAGAYEQYF.

In this sample, this clonotype turned up many times. The chain carries TRBV10-3 and TRBJ1-2, with 8 bases that match TRBD1. V shed 6 bases, J shed 6 bases, and the junction held 12 bases outside the gene matches. Germline CDR1 reads ENHRY; CDR2 reads SYGVKD. CDR3 length: 15 residues. In DNA form, the CDR3 reads TGTGCCATCAGGGAGACAGGGGTGTCGAAGAATGGCTACACCTTC. It specifies CAIRETGVSKNGYTF.

The chain links TRBV7-2 to TRBJ2-4; tentatively, D is TRBD1 (7 bases). The germline gives CDR1 SGHTA, CDR2 FQGNSA. The CDR3 totals 14 residues. V lost 2 bases, J lost 8 bases, and 13 bases lay in between. This CDR3 is CASSLNDREDIQYF. CDR3 coding DNA: TGTGCCAGCAGCTTAAACGACAGGGAGGACATTCAGTACTTC.

At least ten counts were recorded for this clonotype. The chain has TRBV7-2 and TRBJ2-7; D perhaps matches TRBD1 (6 bases). Trimming removed 1 base from V and 3 bases from J, with 13 bases in between. Germline V gives CDR1 SGHTA, CDR2 FQGNSA. The length of the CDR3 is 15 residues. CDR3 amino acids: CASSLGWQGIYEQYF. CDR3 DNA: TGTGCCAGCAGCTTAGGTTGGCAGGGGATCTACGAGCAGTACTTC.

With regard to this clonotype: This is likely a read error, given that the CDR3 carries no conserved phenylalanine or tryptophan at its end. The DNA is omitted, as the CDR3 cannot be located on it reliably, and the CDR3 follows TCRdb's listing. V and J are TRBV29-1 and TRBJ2-5; the D call TRBD2 from the table was never checked on the DNA. Germline V lookup: CDR1 SQVTM, CDR2 ANQGSEA. 10 amino acids form the CDR3, both terminal residues included. The CDR3 loop reads CSVLAGPGTS.

The V gene is TRBV7-2, the J gene TRBJ2-7; TRBD1 agrees at 8 bases. The germline V gene has CDR1 SGHTA and CDR2 FQGNSA. V was clipped by 4 bases and J by 5 bases; unmatched bases: 10. This CDR3 comprises 15 residues. This CDR3 is CASSYRGQGANEQYF. In DNA form, the CDR3 reads TGTGCCAGCAGCTACCGGGGGCAGGGGGCGAACGAGCAGTACTTC.

This clonotype was found many times. This chain links TRBV20-1 with TRBJ2-7; D is unresolved. Germline lookup yields CDR1 DFQATT and CDR2 SNEGSKA (reference sequence). CDR3 length: 12 residues. V was clipped by 6 bases and J by 1 base, with 10 bases between them. CDR3 protein: CSAQKRSYEQYF. The CDR3 DNA follows: TGCAGTGCCCAGAAGCGATCCTACGAGCAGTACTTC.

This clonotype was counted many times. The chain has TRBV7-2 and TRBJ1-1, with D possibly matching TRBD1 (6 bases). CDR3 length equals 15 residues. CDR1 is SGHTA and CDR2 is FQGNSA in the germline V gene. The V and J ends lost 5 bases and 1 base respectively, with 14 bases between them. CDR3 coding DNA: TGTGCCAGCAGCGTAAGACAGGTGACGAACACTGAAGCTTTCTTT. Its translation: CASSVRQVTNTEAFF.

The V call is TRBV5-4, the J call TRBJ1-6; D is unclear. CDR3 length equals 16 residues. Germline V gene lookup returns CDR1 SGHNT and CDR2 YYREEE (reference sequence). Trimming stripped 2 bases from V and 0 bases from J, with 9 bases between. CDR3 loop: CASSFKLSSYNSPLHF. The CDR3 DNA is TGTGCCAGCAGCTTCAAACTAAGCTCCTATAATTCACCCCTCCACTTT.

This chain links TRBV12-3 or TRBV12-4 with TRBJ2-7; the match to TRBD1 covers 10 bases. V lost 6 bases to trimming and J lost 4 bases; unmatched junction nucleotides: 12. The CDR3 covers 16 residues. CDR3 residues: CASSPSPGQGLYEQYF. As DNA, the CDR3 is TGTGCCAGCAGCCCCTCACCGGGACAGGGGTTGTACGAGCAGTACTTC.